Listed here are 27 T cell receptor beta chains from one sample, sequenced in a study of regulatory T cells in long-lasting Graves disease. Researchers made TCR beta libraries by using iRepertoire HTBI primers and running Arm-PCR on CDR3 regions. Each CDR3 protein gets one entry after TCRdb re-called the multiplex PCR reads with MiXCR. The table includes about 470,000 distinct CDR3 sequences, 20% to 25% detected once. As to time point: persistent/refractory GD, antithyroid drugs over 5 years with positive TRAb. From RNA extracted from PBMCs, the TCR library was made. Sequences were derived from peripheral blood mononuclear cells (PBMCs), sampled when the disease was refractory, from a patient treated with antithyroid drugs. The receptors stem from a female donor with Graves disease.

This clonotype showed up many times. V gene TRBV2 combines with J gene TRBJ2-5, with a weak D call TRBD2 (7 bases). V was cut by 0 bases and J by 14 bases, with 13 bases left in between. CDR3 length: 12 residues. Germline CDR1 reads SNHLY; CDR2 reads FYNNEI. CDR3 residues: CASSEARGGVYF. As DNA, the CDR3 is TGTGCCAGCAGTGAAGCGAGGGGGGGCGTATACTTC.

The chain links TRBV7-2 to TRBJ1-6; D may be TRBD1 (5 bases). CDR3 length: 12 amino acids. V was shortened by 5 bases and J by 7 bases, with 6 bases between the two germline ends. The germline CDR1 and CDR2 sequences are SGHTA and FQGNSA. CDR3 in amino acids: CASSRQNSPLHF. CDR3 bases: TGTGCCAGCAGCCGACAGAATTCACCCCTCCACTTT.

This clonotype was observed a handful of times. The chain employs TRBV7-8 and TRBJ1-5; D remains unclear. Germline values: CDR1 SGHVS, CDR2 FQNEAQ. The CDR3 loop spans 15 amino acids. Trimming took 0 bases from V and 2 from J, leaving 8 bases between them. The CDR3 nucleotides are TGTGCCAGCAGCTTAGCGTTTATGGGCAATCAGCCCCAGCATTTT. This translates into CASSLAFMGNQPQHF.

This clonotype was observed a few times. The gene calls are TRBV27 and TRBJ2-7; D is perhaps TRBD2 (6 bases). V shed 5 bases and J shed 6 bases, with 17 bases lying between them. This CDR3 is built from 14 residues. Germline assignment: CDR1 MNHEY and CDR2 SMNVEV (reference sequence). The CDR3 coding sequence is TGTGCCAGCAGTAACGCCGGGACTCCTCTCGAGCAGTACTTC. Protein: CASSNAGTPLEQYF.

The chain couples TRBV6-2 or TRBV6-3 to TRBJ2-1, with 9 bases identical to TRBD1. CDR1 and CDR2 from the germline V gene are MNHEY and SVGEGT. This CDR3 region has 15 residues. V was pared by 2 bases and J by 6 bases, with 5 bases of the junction left unmatched. The CDR3 protein is CASSYPGTGINEQFF. The CDR3 DNA reads TGTGCCAGCAGTTACCCCGGGACAGGGATCAATGAGCAGTTCTTC.

This clonotype was detected a few times. The chain joins TRBV19 to TRBJ1-1; D may be TRBD1 (5 bases). Trimming removed 6 bases at V and 3 bases at J, with 14 bases between. Looked up from germline, CDR1 is LNHDA and CDR2 is SQIVND (reference sequence). There are 14 residues in the CDR3. The CDR3 reads CASSGGGDDTEAFF. The CDR3 DNA is TGTGCCAGTAGCGGGGGGGGGGACGACACTGAAGCTTTCTTT.

This clonotype was recorded at least ten times. The chain joins TRBV15 to TRBJ2-7; 7 bases are shared with TRBD2. Germline-derived CDR1 and CDR2 are LNHNV and YYDKDF (reference sequence). There are 15 residues in the CDR3. The ends lost 1 base at V and 9 bases at J; junction bases unmatched: 12. CDR3 DNA sequence: TGTGCCACCAGCAGAGGGGCGCGGGAGCCCTCCGGGCAGTACTTC. Translation gives CATSRGAREPSGQYF. Together with reference TRBV15 and TRBJ2-7, the CDR3 gives the full variable domain: DAMVIQNPRYQVTQFGKPVTLSCSQTLNHNVMYWYQQKSSQAPKLLFHYYDKDFNNEADTPDNFQSRRPNTSFCFLDIRSPGLGDTAMYLCATSRGAREPSGQYFGPGTRLTVT.

This clonotype has ten or more counts. This sequence joins TRBV28 and TRBJ1-6; maybe TRBD1 (5 bases). Between the trimmed V and J ends, which lost 7 bases and 13 bases, there was a span of 17 bases. The CDR3 runs to 13 residues. The germline gives CDR1 MDHEN, CDR2 SYDVKM. The CDR3 spells CASIHGTAGPLHF. DNA of the CDR3: TGTGCCAGCATTCACGGGACCGCTGGGCCCCTCCACTTT.

This clonotype was seen at least ten times. This rearrangement joins TRBV7-2 to TRBJ2-4; TRBD1 matches at 10 bases. J lost 8 bases, V lost 5 bases, and 18 bases had no gene match. Per the germline V gene, CDR1 is SGHTA and CDR2 is FQGNSA. The CDR3 is 18 residues long. CDR3 sequence: CASSLPQGQGIGWDIQYF. The CDR3 nucleotides read TGTGCCAGCAGCCTCCCACAGGGACAGGGGATTGGTTGGGACATTCAGTACTTC.

With respect to this clonotype: Given a much more abundant clone one base away, this may be a read error. The chain carries TRBV11-2 and TRBJ2-7, with D possibly being TRBD2 (6 bases). Germline V gives CDR1 SGHAT, CDR2 FQNNGV. V dropped 3 bases and J dropped 4 bases, with 16 bases sitting between them. The CDR3 totals 15 residues. The CDR3: CASSFSTSRTYEQYF. The DNA of the CDR3 is TGTGCCAGCAGCTTTAGCACTAGCAGGACTTACGAGCAGTACTTC.

The table lists this clonotype with many counts. The chain recombines TRBV3-1 with TRBJ2-5; D unresolved. Trimming left V 6 bases short and J 4 bases short, with 12 bases between. Germline CDR1 reads LGHDT; CDR2 reads YNNKEL (reference sequence). The CDR3 has 13 residues. CDR3 DNA sequence: TGTGCCAGCAGACCTTCCGGTGGAGAGACCCAGTACTTC. Its translation is CASRPSGGETQYF.

This sequence joins TRBV24-1 and TRBJ2-3; D remains unclear. The V gene lost 9 bases and the J gene lost 5 bases, with 8 bases spanning the gap. CDR3 size: 11 residues. Germline V gene data show CDR1 as KGHDR and CDR2 as SFDVKD. The CDR3 DNA is TGTGCCACCGGGTTGGGAGATACGCAGTATTTT. It specifies CATGLGDTQYF.

The chain combines TRBV6-1 with TRBJ2-3; D is unclear. Trimming removed 2 bases at V and 4 bases at J, with 13 bases between. Germline V lookup: CDR1 MNHNS, CDR2 SASEGT. There are 15 residues in the CDR3. The CDR3 loop is CASSERTLFADTQYF. DNA of the CDR3: TGTGCCAGCAGTGAACGGACCTTGTTCGCAGATACGCAGTATTTT.

This chain joins TRBV6-9 and TRBJ2-1, with D possibly being TRBD2 (6 bases). V was shortened by 3 bases and J by 6 bases, with 6 bases between the two germline ends. Germline CDR1 reads MNHGY; CDR2 reads SVAAGI. The CDR3 runs to 12 residues. The CDR3 sequence: CASSYGSNEQFF. For the CDR3, the DNA is TGTGCCAGCAGTTACGGGAGCAATGAGCAGTTCTTC.

This clonotype was detected a few times. The chain joins TRBV20-1 to TRBJ2-5; 8 bases line up with TRBD2. Germline-derived CDR1 and CDR2 are DFQATT and SNEGSKA (reference sequence). After removal of 3 bases from V and 2 bases from J, the junction contained 11 bases not matched to a gene. CDR3 length: 16 amino acids. This CDR3 is CSASRLAGIVQETQYF. CDR3 DNA sequence: TGCAGTGCTAGCCGGCTAGCGGGTATCGTACAAGAGACCCAGTACTTC.

This clonotype was recorded many times. This chain uses TRBV9 with TRBJ1-1, with D unresolved. The germline V and J ends were trimmed by 3 bases and 6 bases, with 9 bases remaining between them. The CDR3 covers 12 residues. The germline CDR1 and CDR2 sequences are SGDLS and YYNGEE. The CDR3: CASSGEEAEAFF. The CDR3 DNA reads TGTGCCAGCAGCGGAGAGGAGGCTGAAGCTTTCTTT.

This clonotype was counted at least ten times. The chain is built from TRBV28 and TRBJ1-4, with TRBD1 as a possible D gene (5 bases). CDR1 is MDHEN, CDR2 SYDVKM, per germline. The CDR3 length is 15 residues. Trimming pared 4 bases from V and 4 bases from J, leaving 13 bases between. The CDR3: CASSSPQANNEKLFF. The CDR3 nucleotides are TGTGCCAGCAGTTCCCCACAGGCAAATAATGAAAAACTGTTTTTT.

This clonotype was counted at least ten times. V gene TRBV28 combines with J gene TRBJ1-1; no firm D call. Germline assignment: CDR1 MDHEN and CDR2 SYDVKM. V lost 3 bases and J 2 bases, leaving 10 bases between the germline ends. The CDR3 consists of 14 residues. The CDR3 sequence: CASSFPTENTEAFF. In DNA form, the CDR3 reads TGTGCCAGCAGTTTTCCGACCGAAAACACTGAAGCTTTCTTT.

This clonotype has just a few counts. The chain recombines TRBV7-2 with TRBJ1-1, with a possible D match to TRBD1 (6 bases). Trimming stripped 3 bases from V and 4 bases from J, with 15 bases between. Per germline, CDR1 SGHTA and CDR2 FQGNSA. There are 15 residues in the CDR3. The CDR3 DNA reads TGTGCCAGCAGCTTCAAGTCGGGGGGCGGCACTGAAGCTTTCTTT. Protein sequence: CASSFKSGGGTEAFF.

The CDR3, as DNA: TGCGCCAGCAGCCAAGTAACAGCTAGCAATCAGCCCCAGCATTTT. Translating it yields CASSQVTASNQPQHF. The chain uses TRBV4-1 and TRBJ1-5; D uncertain. Germline lookup yields CDR1 MGHRA and CDR2 YSYEKL. V was trimmed by 1 base and J by 0 bases, leaving 7 bases between them. This CDR3 region has 15 residues.

The CDR3 nucleotides read TGCAGTGCTAGAGATCGGACAGGGAGCTCCTACGAGCAGTACTTC. Its protein is CSARDRTGSSYEQYF. The rearrangement uses TRBV20-1 and TRBJ2-7; TRBD1 matches at 8 bases. Germline CDR1 reads DFQATT; CDR2 reads SNEGSKA (reference sequence). Losses at the gene ends were 0 bases for V and 0 bases for J; bases not matched to a gene: 4. This CDR3 spans 15 amino acids.

Only a few counts were recorded for this clonotype. The V call is TRBV9, the J call TRBJ2-2; D is undetermined. The CDR3 is 15 amino acids. Germline V lookup: CDR1 SGDLS, CDR2 YYNGEE. Trimming stripped 4 bases from V and 6 bases from J, with 16 bases between. CDR3 amino acids: CASSPSLVVSGELFF. CDR3 DNA: TGTGCCAGCAGCCCTTCGTTGGTGGTCTCCGGGGAGCTGTTTTTT. The variable domain in full, completed from reference TRBV9 and TRBJ2-2, reads DSGVTQTPKHLITATGQRVTLRCSPRSGDLSVYWYQQSLDQGLQFLIQYYNGEERAKGNILERFSAQQFPDLHSELNLSSLELGDSALYFCASSPSLVVSGELFFGEGSRLTVL.

The table lists this clonotype with many counts. The chain has TRBV12-3 or TRBV12-4 and TRBJ1-6; D remains unclear. CDR3 length equals 12 residues. The ends were cut back, 6 bases at V and 14 bases at J, with 14 bases in the middle. CDR3 amino acids: CASSQPPAALHF. The CDR3 DNA follows: TGTGCCAGCAGCCAACCCCCCGCGGCCCTCCACTTT.

There are a few counts of this clonotype. This chain connects TRBV5-1 to TRBJ1-2; TRBD1 agrees at 10 bases. There are 16 residues in the CDR3. With 4 bases clipped from V and 0 bases from J, the junction kept 6 bases outside the gene matches. Germline V lookup: CDR1 SGHRS, CDR2 YFSETQ. The CDR3 is CASSPTGTGANYGYTF. Written as DNA, the CDR3 is TGCGCCAGCAGCCCTACCGGGACAGGGGCTAACTATGGCTACACCTTC.

This clonotype was recorded many times. The chain combines TRBV28 with TRBJ1-1; D may be TRBD1 (5 bases). The CDR3 runs 15 residues. Trimming cost V 3 bases and J 4 bases, with 15 bases left between them. Germline CDR1 reads MDHEN; CDR2 reads SYDVKM. As DNA, the CDR3 is TGTGCCAGCAGTTTGGTAGCCCCCGGGGGCACTGAAGCTTTCTTT. Its translation: CASSLVAPGGTEAFF.

This clonotype was seen many times. The chain combines TRBV3-2 with TRBJ2-5; whether TRBD1, the table's D call, matches the DNA was not checked. TRBV3-2 is reported as a pseudogene. This CDR3 comprises 15 residues. The CDR3 DNA reads as TGTGCCAGCAGCCAACGGGCGGAACAAGGGGAGACCCAGTACTTC. Its protein is CASSQRAEQGETQYF.

The chain recombines TRBV3-1 with TRBJ1-6; possibly TRBD1 for D (6 bases). Germline lookup yields CDR1 LGHDT and CDR2 YNNKEL (reference sequence). This CDR3 is built from 15 residues. V was shortened by 0 bases and J by 7 bases, with 10 bases between the two germline ends. The chain's CDR3 is CASSQDLDRNSPLHF. Here the CDR3 DNA reads TGTGCCAGCAGCCAAGATCTGGACAGAAATTCACCCCTCCACTTT.